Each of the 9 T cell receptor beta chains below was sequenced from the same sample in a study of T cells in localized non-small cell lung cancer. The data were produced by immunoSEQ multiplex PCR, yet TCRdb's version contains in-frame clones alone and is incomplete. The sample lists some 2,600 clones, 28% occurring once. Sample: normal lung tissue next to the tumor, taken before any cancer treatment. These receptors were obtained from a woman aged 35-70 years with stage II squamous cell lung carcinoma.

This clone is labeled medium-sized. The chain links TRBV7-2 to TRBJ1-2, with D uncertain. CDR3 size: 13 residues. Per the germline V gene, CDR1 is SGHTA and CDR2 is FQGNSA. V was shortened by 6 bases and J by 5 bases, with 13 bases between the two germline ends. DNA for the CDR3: TGTGCCAGCAGTCAGGACGGAAATTATGGCTACACCTTC. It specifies CASSQDGNYGYTF.

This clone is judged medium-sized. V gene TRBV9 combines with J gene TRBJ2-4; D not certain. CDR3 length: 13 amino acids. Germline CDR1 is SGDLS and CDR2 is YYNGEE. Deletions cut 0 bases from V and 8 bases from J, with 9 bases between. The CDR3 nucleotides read TGTGCCAGCAGCGTAGCGTCCGAGGACATTCAGTACTTC. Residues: CASSVASEDIQYF.

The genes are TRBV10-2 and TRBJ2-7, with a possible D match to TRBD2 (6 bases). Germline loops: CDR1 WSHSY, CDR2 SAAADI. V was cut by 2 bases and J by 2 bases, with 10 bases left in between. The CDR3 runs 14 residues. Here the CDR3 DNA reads TGCGCCAGCAGTGAGATTGCGGGGACCTACGAGCAGTACTTC. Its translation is CASSEIAGTYEQYF.

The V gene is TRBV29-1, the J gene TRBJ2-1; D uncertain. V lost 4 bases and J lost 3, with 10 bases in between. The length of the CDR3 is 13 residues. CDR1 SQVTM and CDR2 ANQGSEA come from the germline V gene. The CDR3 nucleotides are TGCAGCGTTGGTAGAGACGTCTACAATGAGCAGTTCTTC. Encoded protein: CSVGRDVYNEQFF.

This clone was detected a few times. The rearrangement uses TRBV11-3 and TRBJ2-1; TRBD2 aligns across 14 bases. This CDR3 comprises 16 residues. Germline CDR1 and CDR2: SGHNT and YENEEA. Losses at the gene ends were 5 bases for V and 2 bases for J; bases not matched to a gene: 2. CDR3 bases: TGTGCCAGCAGCAGGGGACTAGCGGGGGCCTACAATGAGCAGTTCTTC. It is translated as CASSRGLAGAYNEQFF. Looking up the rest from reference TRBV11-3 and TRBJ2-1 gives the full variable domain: EAGVVQSPRYKIIEKKQPVAFWCNPISGHNTLYWYLQNLGQGPELLIRYENEEAVDDSQLPKDRFSAERLKGVDSTLKIQPAELGDSAVYLCASSRGLAGAYNEQFFGPGTRLTVL.

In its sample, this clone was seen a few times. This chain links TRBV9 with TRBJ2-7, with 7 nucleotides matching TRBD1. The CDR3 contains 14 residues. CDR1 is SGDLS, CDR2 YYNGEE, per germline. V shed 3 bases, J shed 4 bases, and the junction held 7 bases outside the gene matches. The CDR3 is CASSADREGYEQYF. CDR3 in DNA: TGTGCCAGCAGCGCCGACAGGGAAGGGTACGAGCAGTACTTC.

CDR3 sequence: CAWSVKAGTTDTQYF. The CDR3 DNA reads TGTGCCTGGAGTGTTAAGGCGGGAACGACAGATACGCAGTATTTT. The chain combines TRBV30 with TRBJ2-3, with a possible D match to TRBD2 (6 bases). Trimming shortened V by 0 bases and J by 3 bases, and 13 bases separated the two germline ends. CDR3 length: 15 residues. Germline loops: CDR1 GTSNPN, CDR2 SVGIG (reference sequence).

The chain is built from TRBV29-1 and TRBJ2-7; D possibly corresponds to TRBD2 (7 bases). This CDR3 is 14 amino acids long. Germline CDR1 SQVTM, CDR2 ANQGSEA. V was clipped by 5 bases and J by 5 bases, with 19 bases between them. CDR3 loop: CSVHFGGRGDEQYF. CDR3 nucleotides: TGCAGCGTTCACTTCGGGGGGCGCGGCGACGAGCAGTACTTC.

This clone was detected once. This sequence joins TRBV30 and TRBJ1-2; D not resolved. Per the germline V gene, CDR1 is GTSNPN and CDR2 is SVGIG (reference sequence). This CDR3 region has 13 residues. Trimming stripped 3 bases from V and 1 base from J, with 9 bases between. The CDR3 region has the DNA TGTGCCTGGAGGAGGCAGATTAACTATGGCTACACCTTC. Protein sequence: CAWRRQINYGYTF.